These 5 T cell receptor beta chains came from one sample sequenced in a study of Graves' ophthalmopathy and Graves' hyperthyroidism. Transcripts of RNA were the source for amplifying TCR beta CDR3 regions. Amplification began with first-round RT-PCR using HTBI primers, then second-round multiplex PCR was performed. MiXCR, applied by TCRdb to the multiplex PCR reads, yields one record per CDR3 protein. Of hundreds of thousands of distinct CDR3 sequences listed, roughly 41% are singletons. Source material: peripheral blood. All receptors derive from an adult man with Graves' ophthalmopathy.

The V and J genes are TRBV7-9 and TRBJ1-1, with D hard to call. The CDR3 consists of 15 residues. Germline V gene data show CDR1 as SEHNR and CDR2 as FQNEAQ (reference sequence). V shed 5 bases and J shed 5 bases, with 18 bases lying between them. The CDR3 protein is CASSVTARGGTEAFF. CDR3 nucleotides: TGTGCCAGCAGCGTAACGGCCAGAGGTGGGACTGAAGCTTTCTTT.

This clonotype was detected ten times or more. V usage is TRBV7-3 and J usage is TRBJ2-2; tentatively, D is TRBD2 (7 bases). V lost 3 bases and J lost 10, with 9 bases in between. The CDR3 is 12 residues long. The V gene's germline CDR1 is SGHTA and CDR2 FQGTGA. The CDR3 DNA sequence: TGTGCCAGCAGCTTGGGGGGGCCGGAGCTGTTTTTT. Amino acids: CASSLGGPELFF. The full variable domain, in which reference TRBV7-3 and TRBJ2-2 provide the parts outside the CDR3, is GAGVSQTPSNKVTEKGKYVELRCDPISGHTALYWYRQSLGQGPEFLIYFQGTGAADDSGLPNDRFFAVRPEGSVSTLKIQRTERGDSAVYLCASSLGGPELFFGEGSRLTVL.

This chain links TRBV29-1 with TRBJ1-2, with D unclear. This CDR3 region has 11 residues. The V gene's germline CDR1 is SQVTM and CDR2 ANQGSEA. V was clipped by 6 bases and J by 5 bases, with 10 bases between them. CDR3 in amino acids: CSVLDGYGYTF. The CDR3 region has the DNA TGCAGCGTCCTGGACGGGTATGGCTACACCTTC.

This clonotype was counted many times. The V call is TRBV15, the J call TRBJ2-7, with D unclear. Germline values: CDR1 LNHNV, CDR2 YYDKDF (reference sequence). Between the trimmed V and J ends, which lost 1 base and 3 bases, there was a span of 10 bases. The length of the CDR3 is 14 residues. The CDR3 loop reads CATSRGTEFYEQYF. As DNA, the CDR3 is TGTGCCACCAGCAGAGGGACCGAATTCTACGAGCAGTACTTC.

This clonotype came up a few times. The CDR3 loop reads CASSQDSWALATNEKLFF. DNA of the CDR3: TGCGCCAGCAGCCAAGACTCTTGGGCACTTGCAACTAATGAAAAACTGTTTTTT. V is TRBV4-3 and J is TRBJ1-4, with D hard to call. Per germline, CDR1 LGHNA and CDR2 YSLEER. The CDR3 length is 18 residues. Between the trimmed V and J ends, which lost 0 bases and 0 bases, there was a span of 14 bases.